What follows are 11 T cell receptor beta chains derived from one specimen sequenced in a study of blood T cell repertoires in COVID-19. Libraries were prepared by immunoSEQ multiplex PCR; TCRdb keeps only in-frame clonotypes and omits some of them. The repertoire includes some 160,000 clones, 79% of them detected once, and over 6.5% sits in the top ten. The material sequenced was peripheral blood. Receptors originate from a man in his fifties with active or convalescent COVID-19.

The V call is TRBV6-5, the J call TRBJ2-5; 8 nucleotides line up with TRBD1. The junction had 10 bases not matched to a gene; V was cut back by 10 bases and J by 6 bases. The CDR3 runs 13 residues. Germline lookup yields CDR1 MNHEY and CDR2 SVGAGI. CDR3 loop: CATKTGVLKTQYF. The CDR3 DNA sequence: TGTGCCACGAAGACAGGGGTTTTGAAGACCCAGTACTTC.

V gene TRBV28 combines with J gene TRBJ2-1; no firm D call. The V and J ends lost 2 bases and 6 bases respectively, with 5 bases between them. Germline V lookup: CDR1 MDHEN, CDR2 SYDVKM. The CDR3 has 12 residues. This chain's CDR3 is CASSLVANEQFF. The CDR3 region has the DNA TGTGCCAGCAGTTTAGTAGCCAATGAGCAGTTCTTC.

The rearrangement links TRBV6-5 to TRBJ1-3; unclear D gene. Trimming cost V 4 bases and J 4 bases, with 11 bases left between them. The V gene's germline CDR1 is MNHEY and CDR2 SVGAGI. This CDR3 is built from 14 residues. CDR3 in amino acids: CASSSSDWGNTIYF. For the CDR3, the DNA is TGTGCCAGCAGTTCCTCAGACTGGGGAAACACCATATATTTT.

V gene TRBV2 combines with J gene TRBJ1-2, with TRBD1 identical over 8 bases. Trimming took 6 bases from V and 4 from J; bases not matched to a gene: 13. Germline CDR1 is SNHLY and CDR2 is FYNNEI. This CDR3 is 16 amino acids long. The CDR3 DNA sequence: TGTGCCAGCAGCGGAAGGGAGGCAGGGGGCATCTATGGCTACACCTTC. Translation gives CASSGREAGGIYGYTF.

V usage is TRBV19 and J usage is TRBJ2-3, with 8 bases aligning to TRBD2. Germline assignment: CDR1 LNHDA and CDR2 SQIVND (reference sequence). The CDR3 runs to 16 residues. Germline trimming cut 5 bases from V and 2 bases from J; bases unmatched to any gene: 9. DNA of the CDR3: TGTGCCAGTAGTGATGTTACTAGCGGATACACAGATACGCAGTATTTT. It specifies CASSDVTSGYTDTQYF.

This clone was seen repeatedly, ten times or more. The rearrangement uses TRBV11-2 and TRBJ2-1; D remains ambiguous. Trimming stripped 2 bases from V and 5 bases from J, with 4 bases between. CDR3 length: 12 residues. Per the germline V gene, CDR1 is SGHAT and CDR2 is FQNNGV. The CDR3 protein is CASSLLHNEQFF. In DNA, the CDR3 is TGTGCCAGCAGCTTACTTCACAATGAGCAGTTCTTC.

CDR3 sequence reads: CASSREGSWGETQYF. The CDR3, as DNA: TGTGCCAGCAGCCGGGAGGGATCGTGGGGGGAGACCCAGTACTTC. The chain recombines TRBV3-1 (or the pseudogene TRBV3-2) with TRBJ2-5, with 7 bases matching TRBD2. The V and J ends lost 4 bases and 5 bases, in that order; junction bases with no gene match: 10. Germline values: CDR1 LGHDT, CDR2 YNNKEL (reference sequence). The CDR3 runs 15 residues.

The rearrangement uses TRBV3-1 (or the pseudogene TRBV3-2) and TRBJ2-1, with D possibly matching TRBD2 (5 bases). The V gene's germline CDR1 is LGHDT and CDR2 YNNKEL (reference sequence). This CDR3 is 14 amino acids long. Trimming took off 3 bases at V and 4 bases at J, with 10 bases between the two ends. CDR3 DNA: TGTGCCAGCAGCCAGAGCGGAGATTACAATGAGCAGTTCTTC. Its translation: CASSQSGDYNEQFF.

CDR3 in DNA: TGTGCCAGCTCACCACGCCGGACTAGTCAGGAGACCCAGTACTTC. Amino acids: CASSPRRTSQETQYF. The chain links TRBV18 to TRBJ2-5; 7 nucleotides agree with TRBD2. The CDR3 extends over 15 amino acids. V shed 1 base and J 5 bases; nucleotides not matched to a gene: 7. The V gene's germline CDR1 is KGHSH and CDR2 LQKENI.

V and J are TRBV7-9 and TRBJ2-7, with D perhaps matching TRBD2 (5 bases). The germline V gene encodes CDR1 SEHNR and CDR2 FQNEAQ (reference sequence). V was clipped by 2 bases and J by 0 bases, with 11 bases between them. The CDR3 sequence is 15 residues long. The CDR3 DNA reads TGTGCCAGCAGCTTACTAGCTGTAAGCTCCTACGAGCAGTACTTC. This encodes CASSLLAVSSYEQYF.

The chain has TRBV25-1 and TRBJ1-2, with TRBD1 matching 7 bases. V dropped 3 bases and J dropped 6; count of bases not matched to a gene: 7. Germline V gene lookup returns CDR1 MGHDK and CDR2 SYGVNS. The CDR3 totals 14 residues. The CDR3 sequence is CASSDAGTVNGYTF. CDR3 nucleotide sequence: TGTGCCAGCAGTGACGCCGGGACAGTCAATGGCTACACCTTC.